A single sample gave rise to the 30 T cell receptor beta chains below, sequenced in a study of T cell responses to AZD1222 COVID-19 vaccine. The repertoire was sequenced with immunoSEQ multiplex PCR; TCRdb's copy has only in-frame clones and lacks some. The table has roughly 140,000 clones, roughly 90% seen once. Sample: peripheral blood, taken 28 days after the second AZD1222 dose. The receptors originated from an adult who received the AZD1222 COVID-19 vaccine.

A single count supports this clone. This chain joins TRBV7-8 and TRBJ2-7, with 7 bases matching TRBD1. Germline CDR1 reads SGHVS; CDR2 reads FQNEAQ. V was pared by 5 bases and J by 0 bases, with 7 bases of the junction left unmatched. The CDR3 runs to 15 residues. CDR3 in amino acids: CASSARDRSSYEQYF. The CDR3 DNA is TGTGCCAGCAGCGCCCGGGACAGAAGCTCCTACGAGCAGTACTTC.

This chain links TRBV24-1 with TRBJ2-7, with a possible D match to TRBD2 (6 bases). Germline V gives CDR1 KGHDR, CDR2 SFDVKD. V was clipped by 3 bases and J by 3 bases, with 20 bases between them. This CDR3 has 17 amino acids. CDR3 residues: CATSDPGGPAGGYEQYF. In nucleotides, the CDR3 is TGTGCCACCAGTGATCCCGGGGGACCTGCAGGAGGCTACGAGCAGTACTTC.

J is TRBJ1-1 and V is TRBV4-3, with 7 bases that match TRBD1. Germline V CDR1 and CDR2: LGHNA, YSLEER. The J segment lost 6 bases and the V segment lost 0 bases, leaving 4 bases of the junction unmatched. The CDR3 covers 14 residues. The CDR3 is CASSQDRGSAEAFF. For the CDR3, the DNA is TGCGCCAGCAGCCAAGACAGGGGGAGCGCTGAAGCTTTCTTT.

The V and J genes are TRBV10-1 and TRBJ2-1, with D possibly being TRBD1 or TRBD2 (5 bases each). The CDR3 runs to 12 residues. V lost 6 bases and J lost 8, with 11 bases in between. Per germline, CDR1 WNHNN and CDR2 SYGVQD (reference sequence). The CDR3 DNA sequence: TGCGCCAGCAGGGAGGTGGGGCATGAGCAGTTCTTC. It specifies CASREVGHEQFF.

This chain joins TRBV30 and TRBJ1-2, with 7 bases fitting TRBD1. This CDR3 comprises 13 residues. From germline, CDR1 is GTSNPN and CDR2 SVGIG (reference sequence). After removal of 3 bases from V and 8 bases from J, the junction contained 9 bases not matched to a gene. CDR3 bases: TGTGCCTGGAGCGCGGACAGGCCCGACGGCTACACCTTC. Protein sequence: CAWSADRPDGYTF.

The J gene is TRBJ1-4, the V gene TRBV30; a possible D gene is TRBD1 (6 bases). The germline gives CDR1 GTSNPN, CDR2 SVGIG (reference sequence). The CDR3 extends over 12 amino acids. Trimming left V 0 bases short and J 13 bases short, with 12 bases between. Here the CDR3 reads CAWSVMGGALFF. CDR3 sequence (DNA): TGTGCCTGGAGTGTAATGGGGGGCGCACTGTTTTTT. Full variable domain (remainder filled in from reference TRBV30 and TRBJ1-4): SQTIHQWPATLVQPVGSPLSLECTVEGTSNPNLYWYRQAAGRGLQLLFYSVGIGQISSEVPQNLSASRPQDRQFILSSKKLLLSDSGFYLCAWSVMGGALFFGSGTQLSVL.

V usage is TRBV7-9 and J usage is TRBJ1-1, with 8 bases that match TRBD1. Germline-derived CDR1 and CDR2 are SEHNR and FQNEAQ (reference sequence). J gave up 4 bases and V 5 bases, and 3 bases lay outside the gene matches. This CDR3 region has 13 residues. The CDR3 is CASSTTGGTEAFF. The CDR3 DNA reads TGTGCCAGCAGCACCACAGGGGGCACTGAAGCTTTCTTT.

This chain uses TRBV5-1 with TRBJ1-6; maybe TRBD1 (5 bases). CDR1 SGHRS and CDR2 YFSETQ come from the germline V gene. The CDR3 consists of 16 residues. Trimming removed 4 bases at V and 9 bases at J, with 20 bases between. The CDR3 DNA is TGCGCCAGCAGCCTGGCGGCAGACGGGGGGGGTTCACCCCTCCACTTT. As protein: CASSLAADGGGSPLHF.

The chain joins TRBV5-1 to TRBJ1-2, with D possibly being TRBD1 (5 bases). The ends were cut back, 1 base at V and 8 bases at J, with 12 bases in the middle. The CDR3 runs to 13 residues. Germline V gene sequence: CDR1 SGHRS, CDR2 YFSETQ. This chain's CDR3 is CASSLTGRLGYTF. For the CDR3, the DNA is TGCGCCAGCAGCTTGACAGGACGTTTAGGCTACACCTTC.

The CDR3 loop reads CASSLEGRDQPQHF. DNA of the CDR3: TGCGCCAGCAGCTTGGAAGGGAGGGATCAGCCCCAGCATTTT. The chain recombines TRBV5-1 with TRBJ1-5; D is unresolved. V lost 0 bases, J lost 5 bases, and 9 bases lay in between. The V gene's germline CDR1 is SGHRS and CDR2 YFSETQ. This CDR3 has 14 residues.

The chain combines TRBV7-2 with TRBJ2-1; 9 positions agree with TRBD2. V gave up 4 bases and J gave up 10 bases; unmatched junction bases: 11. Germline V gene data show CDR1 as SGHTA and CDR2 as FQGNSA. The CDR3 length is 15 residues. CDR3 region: CASSSGLAYFREQFF. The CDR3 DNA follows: TGTGCCAGCAGCTCGGGACTAGCCTATTTTAGAGAGCAGTTCTTC.

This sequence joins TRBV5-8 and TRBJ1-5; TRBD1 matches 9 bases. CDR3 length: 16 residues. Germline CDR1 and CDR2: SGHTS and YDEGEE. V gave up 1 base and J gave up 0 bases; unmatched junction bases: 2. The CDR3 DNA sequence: TGTGCCAGCAGCTTGACAGGGGGCCATAGCAATCAGCCCCAGCATTTT. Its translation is CASSLTGGHSNQPQHF.

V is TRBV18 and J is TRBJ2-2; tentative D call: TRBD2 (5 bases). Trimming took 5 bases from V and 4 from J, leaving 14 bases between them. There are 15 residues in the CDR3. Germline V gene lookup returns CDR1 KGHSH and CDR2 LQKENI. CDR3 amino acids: CASSERTDVTGELFF. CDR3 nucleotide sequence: TGTGCCAGCTCAGAAAGGACTGATGTCACCGGGGAGCTGTTTTTT.

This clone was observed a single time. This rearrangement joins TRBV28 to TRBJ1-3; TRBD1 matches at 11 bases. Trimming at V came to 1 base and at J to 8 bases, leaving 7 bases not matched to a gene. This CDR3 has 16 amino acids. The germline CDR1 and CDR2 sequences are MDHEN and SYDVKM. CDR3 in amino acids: CASSLSHGTGGYTIYF. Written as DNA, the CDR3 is TGTGCCAGCAGTTTATCCCACGGGACAGGGGGTTACACCATATATTTT.

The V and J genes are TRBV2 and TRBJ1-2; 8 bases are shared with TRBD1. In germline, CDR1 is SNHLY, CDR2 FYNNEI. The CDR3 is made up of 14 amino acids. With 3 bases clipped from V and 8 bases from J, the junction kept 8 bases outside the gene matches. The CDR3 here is CASSEGQAVGGYTF. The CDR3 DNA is TGTGCCAGCAGTGAGGGACAGGCAGTCGGGGGCTACACCTTC.

DNA of the CDR3: TGTGCCAGTCGGACCGCCGCCCGGAGCGCTGAAGCTTTCTTT. Its translation: CASRTAARSAEAFF. The chain combines TRBV6-5 with TRBJ1-1; D remains ambiguous. The CDR3 consists of 14 residues. Trimming removed 9 bases from V and 6 bases from J, with 20 bases in between. CDR1 is MNHEY and CDR2 is SVGAGI in the germline V gene.

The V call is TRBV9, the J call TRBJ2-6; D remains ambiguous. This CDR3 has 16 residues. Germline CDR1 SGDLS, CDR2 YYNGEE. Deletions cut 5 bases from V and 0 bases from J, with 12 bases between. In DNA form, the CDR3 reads TGTGCCAGCAGTTTAGGAGCTCTCTCTGGGGCCAACGTCCTGACTTTC. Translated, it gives CASSLGALSGANVLTF.

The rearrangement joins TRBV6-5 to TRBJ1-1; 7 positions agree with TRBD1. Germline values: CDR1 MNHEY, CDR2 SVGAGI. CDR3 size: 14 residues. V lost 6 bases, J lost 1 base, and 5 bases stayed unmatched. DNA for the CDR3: TGTGCCAGCAGAGCCGGACAGGCGAACACTGAAGCTTTCTTT. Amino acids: CASRAGQANTEAFF.

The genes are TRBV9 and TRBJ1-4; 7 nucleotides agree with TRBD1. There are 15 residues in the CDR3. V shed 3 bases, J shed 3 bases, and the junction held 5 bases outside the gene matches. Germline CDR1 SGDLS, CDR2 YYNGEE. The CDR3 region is CASSGRQGSNEKLFF. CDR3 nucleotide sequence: TGTGCCAGCAGCGGAAGACAGGGATCTAATGAAAAACTGTTTTTT.

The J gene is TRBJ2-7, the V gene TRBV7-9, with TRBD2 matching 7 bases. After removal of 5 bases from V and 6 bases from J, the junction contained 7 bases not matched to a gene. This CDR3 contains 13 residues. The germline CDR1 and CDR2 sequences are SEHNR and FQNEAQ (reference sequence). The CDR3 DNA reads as TGTGCCAGCAGCCTCGGGGAGGGGCGCGAGCAGTACTTC. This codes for CASSLGEGREQYF.

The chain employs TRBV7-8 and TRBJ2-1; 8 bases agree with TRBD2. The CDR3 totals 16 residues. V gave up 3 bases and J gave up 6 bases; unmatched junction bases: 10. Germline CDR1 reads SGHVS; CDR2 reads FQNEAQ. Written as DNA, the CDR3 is TGTGCCAGCAGCTTCAGACGGGGACTAGTCCTCAATGAGCAGTTCTTC. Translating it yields CASSFRRGLVLNEQFF.

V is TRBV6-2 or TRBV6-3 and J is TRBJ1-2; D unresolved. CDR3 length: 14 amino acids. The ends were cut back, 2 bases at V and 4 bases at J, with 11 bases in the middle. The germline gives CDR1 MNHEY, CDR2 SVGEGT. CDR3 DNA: TGTGCCAGCAGTTACGGGCAGTCCGTCTATGGCTACACCTTC. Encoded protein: CASSYGQSVYGYTF.

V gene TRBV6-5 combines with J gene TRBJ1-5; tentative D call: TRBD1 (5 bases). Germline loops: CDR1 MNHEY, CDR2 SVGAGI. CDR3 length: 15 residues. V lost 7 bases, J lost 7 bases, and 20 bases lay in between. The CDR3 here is CASIPDGSSGQPQHF. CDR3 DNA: TGTGCCAGCATCCCCGACGGCTCTTCAGGGCAGCCCCAGCATTTT.

For the CDR3, the DNA is TGTGCCAGCAGCCATCCCGGGACAGGGTTAGTTAATGAGCAGTTCTTC. It specifies CASSHPGTGLVNEQFF. V gene TRBV5-4 combines with J gene TRBJ2-1, with 9 positions matching TRBD1. The CDR3 is 16 amino acids. Germline V gene data show CDR1 as SGHNT and CDR2 as YYREEE (reference sequence). V lost 4 bases, J lost 7 bases, and 12 bases stayed unmatched. The variable domain in full, completed from reference TRBV5-4 and TRBJ2-1, reads ETGVTQSPTHLIKTRGQQVTLRCSSQSGHNTVSWYQQALGQGPQFIFQYYREEENGRGNFPPRFSGLQFPNYSSELNVNALELDDSALYLCASSHPGTGLVNEQFFGPGTRLTVL.

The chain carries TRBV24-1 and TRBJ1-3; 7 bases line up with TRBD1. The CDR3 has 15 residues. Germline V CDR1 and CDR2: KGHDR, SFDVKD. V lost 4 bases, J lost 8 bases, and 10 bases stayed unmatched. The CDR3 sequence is CATSDVVQGDHTIYF. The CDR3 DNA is TGTGCCACCAGTGACGTGGTTCAGGGGGATCACACCATATATTTT.

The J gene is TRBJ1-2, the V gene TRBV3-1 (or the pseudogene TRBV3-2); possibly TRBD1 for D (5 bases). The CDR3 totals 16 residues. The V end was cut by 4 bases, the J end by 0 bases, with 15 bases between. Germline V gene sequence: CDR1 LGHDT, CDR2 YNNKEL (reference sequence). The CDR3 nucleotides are TGTGCCAGCAGCCCACCCGGGGGAATAGCTAACTATGGCTACACCTTC. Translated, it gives CASSPPGGIANYGYTF.

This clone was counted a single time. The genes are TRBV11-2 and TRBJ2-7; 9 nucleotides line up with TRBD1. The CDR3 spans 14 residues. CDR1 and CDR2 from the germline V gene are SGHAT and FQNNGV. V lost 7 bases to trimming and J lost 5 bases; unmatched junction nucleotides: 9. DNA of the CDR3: TGTGCCAGCACCTTCGGACAGGGGTTCGACGAGCAGTACTTC. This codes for CASTFGQGFDEQYF. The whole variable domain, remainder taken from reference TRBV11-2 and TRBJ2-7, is EAGVAQSPRYKIIEKRQSVAFWCNPISGHATLYWYQQILGQGPKLLIQFQNNGVVDDSQLPKDRFSAERLKGVDSTLKIQPAKLEDSAVYLCASTFGQGFDEQYFGPGTRLTVT.

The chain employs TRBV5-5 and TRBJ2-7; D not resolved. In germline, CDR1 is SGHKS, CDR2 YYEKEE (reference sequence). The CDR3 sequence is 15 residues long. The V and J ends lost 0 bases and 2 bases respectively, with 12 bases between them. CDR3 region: CASSLAGPPTYEQYF. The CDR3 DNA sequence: TGTGCCAGCAGCTTGGCCGGACCACCAACCTACGAGCAGTACTTC. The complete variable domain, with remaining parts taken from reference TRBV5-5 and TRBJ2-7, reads DAGVTQSPTHLIKTRGQQVTLRCSPISGHKSVSWYQQVLGQGPQFIFQYYEKEERGRGNFPDRFSARQFPNYSSELNVNALLLGDSALYLCASSLAGPPTYEQYFGPGTRLTVT.

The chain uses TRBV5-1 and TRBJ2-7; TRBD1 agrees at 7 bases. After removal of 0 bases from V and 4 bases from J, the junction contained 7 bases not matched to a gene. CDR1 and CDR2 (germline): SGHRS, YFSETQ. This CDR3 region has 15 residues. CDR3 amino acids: CASSLGQGGNYEQYF. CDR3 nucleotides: TGCGCCAGCAGCTTGGGACAGGGTGGGAATTACGAGCAGTACTTC.

In DNA, the CDR3 is TGTGCCAGCAGTCGGAATTCACCCCTCCACTTT. Translated: CASSRNSPLHF. The V gene is TRBV2, the J gene TRBJ1-6; D is uncertain. The V end lost 5 bases, the J end lost 7 bases, and 3 bases lay between the germline ends. Germline V gene lookup returns CDR1 SNHLY and CDR2 FYNNEI. The CDR3 extends over 11 amino acids.